The next 27 T cell receptor beta chains were all read from a single sample in a study of shared clonotypes between healthy human individuals. This table comes from immunoSEQ multiplex PCR, and its TCRdb copy is limited to in-frame clones, with some not included. The data hold around 700,000 clones, with approximately 79% observed a single time. The specimen was memory CD4+ T cells sorted from blood. Indicated subset: CD45RA-negative fraction. These TCRs come from a woman younger than 45 in good health.

This clone was recorded a few times. The CDR3 DNA sequence: TGTGCCACCAGCAGAGCCGACCTGCGGGCAGATACGCAGTATTTT. Its protein is CATSRADLRADTQYF. This chain links TRBV15 with TRBJ2-3, with D possibly TRBD2 on 5 matching bases. The CDR3 has 15 residues. Germline-derived CDR1 and CDR2 are LNHNV and YYDKDF (reference sequence). V lost 1 base and J 4 bases, leaving 12 bases between the germline ends. Supplemented by reference TRBV15 and TRBJ2-3, the full variable domain reads DAMVIQNPRYQVTQFGKPVTLSCSQTLNHNVMYWYQQKSSQAPKLLFHYYDKDFNNEADTPDNFQSRRPNTSFCFLDIRSPGLGDTAMYLCATSRADLRADTQYFGPGTRLTVL.

The V call is TRBV6-6, the J call TRBJ2-7; TRBD1 matches at 10 bases. Germline assignment: CDR1 MNHNY and CDR2 SVGAGI (reference sequence). The V segment lost 5 bases and the J segment 6 bases; nucleotides outside the gene matches: 13. The CDR3 length is 16 residues. DNA of the CDR3: TGTGCCAGCAGTAAAACTCCGGGACAGGGGACTGGCGAGCAGTACTTC. Protein sequence: CASSKTPGQGTGEQYF.

The rearrangement uses TRBV14 and TRBJ2-7, with 7 bases that match TRBD1. Germline lookup yields CDR1 SGHDN and CDR2 FVKESK. With V trimmed by 5 bases and J by 0 bases, 4 bases remained unmatched. This CDR3 spans 14 amino acids. This chain's CDR3 is CASSKQGYSYEQYF. CDR3 bases: TGTGCCAGCAGCAAACAGGGGTACTCCTACGAGCAGTACTTC.

This chain joins TRBV19 and TRBJ1-1; no definite D call. V was trimmed by 4 bases and J by 11 bases, leaving 20 bases between them. The CDR3 totals 14 residues. CDR1 LNHDA and CDR2 SQIVND come from the germline V gene (reference sequence). The CDR3 here is CASSTILAGLAAFF. The DNA of the CDR3 is TGTGCCAGTAGTACTATCTTAGCGGGGTTGGCCGCTTTCTTT. The full variable domain, rest sourced from reference TRBV19 and TRBJ1-1, is DGGITQSPKYLFRKEGQNVTLSCEQNLNHDAMYWYRQDPGQGLRLIYYSQIVNDFQKGDIAEGYSVSREKKESFPLTVTSAQKNPTAFYLCASSTILAGLAAFFGQGTRLTVV.

This clone was observed a few times. This chain uses TRBV5-6 with TRBJ2-6; D may correspond to TRBD1 or TRBD2 (5 bases each). The CDR3 has 14 residues. V lost 5 bases and J lost 4, with 10 bases in between. Germline V lookup: CDR1 SGHDT, CDR2 YYEEEE. The CDR3 DNA sequence: TGTGCCAGCAGACGGGGCCGCGGGGCCAACGTCCTGACTTTC. It is translated as CASRRGRGANVLTF.

There are a few counts of this clone. The chain employs TRBV14 and TRBJ1-2; possible D gene TRBD1, 6 bases. CDR1 and CDR2 from the germline V gene are SGHDN and FVKESK. V was cut by 1 base and J by 3 bases, with 12 bases left in between. The CDR3 is 15 amino acids. The CDR3 region is CASSQGGRGDYGYTF. DNA of the CDR3: TGTGCCAGCAGCCAAGGGGGCAGGGGAGACTATGGCTACACCTTC.

The rearrangement joins TRBV9 to TRBJ1-4, with TRBD1 as a possible D gene (6 bases). This CDR3 has 16 amino acids. Trimming left V 3 bases short and J 3 bases short, with 15 bases between. The germline gives CDR1 SGDLS, CDR2 YYNGEE. The CDR3 is CASSAQGRSANEKLFF. The CDR3 DNA follows: TGTGCCAGCAGCGCTCAGGGGCGTTCAGCTAATGAAAAACTGTTTTTT.

The rearrangement links TRBV27 to TRBJ1-3, with 7 bases that match TRBD1. Trimming took 5 bases from V and 0 from J; bases not matched to a gene: 10. The CDR3 extends over 17 amino acids. CDR1 and CDR2 from the germline V gene are MNHEY and SMNVEV (reference sequence). This CDR3 reads CASSPDLDRFSGNTIYF. Here the CDR3 DNA reads TGTGCCAGCAGTCCGGACCTGGACAGGTTCTCTGGAAACACCATATATTTT.

V gene TRBV5-1 combines with J gene TRBJ1-2; a weak D match, TRBD1 (5 bases). The CDR3 is made up of 14 amino acids. The germline CDR1 and CDR2 sequences are SGHRS and YFSETQ. The ends were cut back, 4 bases at V and 6 bases at J, with 16 bases in the middle. The CDR3 sequence is CASSPAGTQHGYTF. CDR3 bases: TGCGCCAGCAGCCCTGCCGGGACCCAGCATGGCTACACCTTC.

This clone has a handful of counts. The chain joins TRBV13 to TRBJ2-7, with 7 bases identical to TRBD2. Germline V lookup: CDR1 PRHDT, CDR2 FYEKMQ (reference sequence). The CDR3 consists of 16 residues. The ends lost 0 bases at V and 2 bases at J; junction bases unmatched: 7. The CDR3 region has the DNA TGTGCCAGCAGCTTAGGGGGGAGGGGTAATCCCTACGAGCAGTACTTC. Translating gives CASSLGGRGNPYEQYF.

The rearrangement joins TRBV6-6 to TRBJ1-6; D might be TRBD1 (5 bases). CDR3 length: 15 residues. CDR1 and CDR2 (germline): MNHNY, SVGAGI (reference sequence). Trimming removed 1 base at V and 7 bases at J, with 11 bases between. CDR3 protein: CASSYYGASNSPLHF. The CDR3 nucleotides are TGTGCCAGCAGTTACTACGGGGCCTCAAATTCACCCCTCCACTTT.

The CDR3 spells CASSEGGGLSYEQYF. CDR3 nucleotides: TGTGCCAGCAGTGAAGGCGGGGGCCTATCATACGAGCAGTACTTC. The V and J genes are TRBV2 and TRBJ2-7, with D tentatively TRBD2 (7 bases). The germline CDR1 and CDR2 sequences are SNHLY and FYNNEI. The germline V and J ends were trimmed by 1 base and 4 bases, with 14 bases remaining between them. The CDR3 spans 15 residues.

This clone was found once. The V call is TRBV5-1, the J call TRBJ1-5; 11 nucleotides match TRBD1. The germline V gene has CDR1 SGHRS and CDR2 YFSETQ. J gave up 6 bases and V 2 bases, and 4 bases lay outside the gene matches. The CDR3 is 15 residues long. CDR3 sequence: CASSFSGTGGQPQHF. CDR3 bases: TGCGCCAGCAGCTTCTCCGGGACAGGGGGTCAGCCCCAGCATTTT.

This chain links TRBV19 with TRBJ2-1; 10 nucleotides match TRBD1. Germline lookup yields CDR1 LNHDA and CDR2 SQIVND (reference sequence). This CDR3 is 15 amino acids long. V trimming: 0 bases; J trimming: 4 bases; junction bases outside the gene matches: 0. Written as DNA, the CDR3 is TGTGCCAGTAGTATAGAGGGACAGGGGTACAATGAGCAGTTCTTC. It encodes CASSIEGQGYNEQFF.

This clone was counted ten times or more. The CDR3 DNA reads TGTGCCAGCATCTCGACCGGGACAGGGCACACCGGGGAGCTGTTTTTT. This codes for CASISTGTGHTGELFF. The V and J genes are TRBV7-3 and TRBJ2-2; 9 positions match TRBD1. Germline V CDR1 and CDR2: SGHTA, FQGTGA. Trimming at V came to 7 bases and at J to 3 bases, leaving 9 bases not matched to a gene. This CDR3 has 16 amino acids.

V is TRBV7-8 and J is TRBJ2-5, with D possibly matching TRBD1 (5 bases). Germline lookup yields CDR1 SGHVS and CDR2 FQNEAQ. The CDR3 extends over 15 amino acids. Trimming left V 2 bases short and J 2 bases short, with 12 bases between. The CDR3 DNA is TGTGCCAGCAGCTTAAGTTCCAGGGAACAAGAGACCCAGTACTTC. Translating it yields CASSLSSREQETQYF.

V usage is TRBV4-1 and J usage is TRBJ2-3, with TRBD2 identical over 9 bases. This CDR3 is built from 16 residues. The ends lost 0 bases at V and 4 bases at J; junction bases unmatched: 5. The germline V gene encodes CDR1 MGHRA and CDR2 YSYEKL. CDR3 coding DNA: TGCGCCAGCAGCCAAGAATCTAGCGGGATCGCAGATACGCAGTATTTT. Its translation is CASSQESSGIADTQYF.

There are a few counts of this clone. V is TRBV5-6 and J is TRBJ2-1, with D perhaps matching TRBD2 (6 bases). The CDR3 is 17 residues long. The V gene's germline CDR1 is SGHDT and CDR2 YYEEEE. V lost 4 bases, J lost 3 bases, and 20 bases lay in between. CDR3 nucleotide sequence: TGTGCCAGCAGCCCGTACGAGGCGTTAGCGGTCTACAATGAGCAGTTCTTC. Translated, it gives CASSPYEALAVYNEQFF.

The chain employs TRBV7-2 and TRBJ2-3, with no clear D. V was shortened by 5 bases and J by 9 bases, with 12 bases between the two germline ends. The V gene's germline CDR1 is SGHTA and CDR2 FQGNSA. CDR3 length equals 12 residues. CDR3 amino acids: CASSRSDKTQYF. The CDR3 region has the DNA TGTGCCAGCAGCCGCTCCGACAAAACGCAGTATTTT.

This clone has only a few counts. The chain couples TRBV5-4 to TRBJ2-1, with 11 bases fitting TRBD2. Germline V CDR1 and CDR2: SGHNT, YYREEE (reference sequence). Trimming at V came to 4 bases and at J to 5 bases, leaving 5 bases not matched to a gene. The CDR3 spans 15 residues. CDR3 nucleotides: TGTGCCAGCAGCGTGACTAGCGGGGAAAACAATGAGCAGTTCTTC. The encoded protein is CASSVTSGENNEQFF.

The V call is TRBV7-2, the J call TRBJ1-1, with D uncertain. In germline, CDR1 is SGHTA, CDR2 FQGNSA. The CDR3 length is 13 residues. V lost 6 bases and J 6 bases, leaving 14 bases between the germline ends. The CDR3 here is CASSSRVVPEAFF. The CDR3 DNA sequence: TGTGCCAGCAGTTCCAGAGTCGTCCCTGAAGCTTTCTTT.

The rearrangement uses TRBV29-1 and TRBJ1-2; perhaps TRBD1 as D (6 bases). The CDR3 extends over 12 amino acids. The germline V and J ends were trimmed by 3 bases and 7 bases, with 12 bases remaining between them. Germline CDR1 and CDR2: SQVTM and ANQGSEA. CDR3 protein: CSVEGGGGGYTF. The CDR3 DNA follows: TGCAGCGTTGAGGGAGGGGGTGGTGGCTACACCTTC.

The rearrangement links TRBV7-3 to TRBJ2-1, with TRBD2 matching 7 bases. Germline CDR1 SGHTA, CDR2 FQGTGA. CDR3 length: 15 amino acids. Unmatched junction bases numbered 6, after V lost 4 bases and J lost 3 bases. The CDR3 reads CASSSAGWGYNEQFF. The DNA for the CDR3 is TGTGCCAGCAGCTCAGCGGGATGGGGCTACAATGAGCAGTTCTTC.

This chain uses TRBV28 with TRBJ2-1; the match to TRBD1 covers 10 bases. The junction had 15 bases not matched to a gene; V was cut back by 8 bases and J by 2 bases. Germline-derived CDR1 and CDR2 are MDHEN and SYDVKM. The CDR3 spans 18 residues. The CDR3 reads CASVPPGQGSYPYNEQFF. Here the CDR3 DNA reads TGTGCCAGCGTCCCTCCGGGACAGGGGTCTTATCCCTACAATGAGCAGTTCTTC. The complete variable domain, with remaining parts taken from reference TRBV28 and TRBJ2-1, reads DVKVTQSSRYLVKRTGEKVFLECVQDMDHENMFWYRQDPGLGLRLIYFSYDVKMKEKGDIPEGYSVSREKKERFSLILESASTNQTSMYLCASVPPGQGSYPYNEQFFGPGTRLTVL.

The chain couples TRBV19 to TRBJ1-5; tentative D call: TRBD1 (5 bases). In germline, CDR1 is LNHDA, CDR2 SQIVND (reference sequence). This CDR3 is 13 amino acids long. Trimming left V 6 bases short and J 4 bases short, with 10 bases between. As DNA, the CDR3 is TGTGCCAGTAGGGACAAACAAAATCAGCCCCAGCATTTT. It codes for CASRDKQNQPQHF. The full variable domain, with the rest looked up from reference TRBV19 and TRBJ1-5, is DGGITQSPKYLFRKEGQNVTLSCEQNLNHDAMYWYRQDPGQGLRLIYYSQIVNDFQKGDIAEGYSVSREKKESFPLTVTSAQKNPTAFYLCASRDKQNQPQHFGDGTRLSIL.

This sequence joins TRBV28 and TRBJ1-5; D is perhaps TRBD1 (5 bases). The V gene lost 5 bases and the J gene lost 4 bases, with 18 bases spanning the gap. The CDR3 is 16 residues long. Germline CDR1 and CDR2: MDHEN and SYDVKM. The CDR3 DNA reads TGTGCCAGCAGTACCTATGGGGGGGGGTTTAATCAGCCCCAGCATTTT. Translated: CASSTYGGGFNQPQHF. The full variable domain, rest sourced from reference TRBV28 and TRBJ1-5, is DVKVTQSSRYLVKRTGEKVFLECVQDMDHENMFWYRQDPGLGLRLIYFSYDVKMKEKGDIPEGYSVSREKKERFSLILESASTNQTSMYLCASSTYGGGFNQPQHFGDGTRLSIL.

As for this clone: Other nucleotide sequences from this sample produce the same CDR3. J is TRBJ1-2 and V is TRBV27, with 7 nucleotides matching TRBD1. Germline V lookup: CDR1 MNHEY, CDR2 SMNVEV (reference sequence). V dropped 0 bases and J dropped 1; count of bases not matched to a gene: 5. The CDR3 contains 16 residues. CDR3 loop: CASSLSGTESNYGYTF. CDR3 sequence (DNA): TGTGCCAGCAGTTTATCCGGGACAGAAAGTAACTATGGCTACACCTTC.